The text below deals with one T cell receptor beta chain. Germline V gene lookup returns CDR1 SGHDT and CDR2 YYEEEE. With 2 bases removed from V and 6 bases from J, the gap between germline ends came to 9 bases. The CDR3 length is 13 residues. Original processing methods: Amplifying reference gene primers gave estimates of nucleated cell counts. The protocol was immunoSEQ multiplex PCR, while the TCRdb copy is restricted to in-frame clones and leaves out a portion. V, J and clone size were drawn from that table, and D and trimming were deduced from the DNA. The repertoire has 250,000 to 350,000 clones, around nine tenths of them found once; the top ten carry approximately 4%. The sample is drawn from a study of blood T cell repertoires in COVID-19. At the level of the study: Material from acute and convalescent COVID-19 was sourced from the United States, Italy and Spain. Nucleic acid was either cDNA or gDNA, and it came from T cells, B-cell-depleted T cells, or PBMCs.

Sequenced: peripheral blood. The sequence was obtained from a woman in her forties or fifties with active or convalescent COVID-19. V is TRBV5-6 and J is TRBJ1-5, with a weak D call TRBD1 (5 bases). CDR3 protein: CASSLGATQPQHF. The CDR3 nucleotides are TGTGCCAGCAGCTTAGGGGCTACTCAGCCCCAGCATTTT.